This T cell receptor beta chain is from a study of shared clonotypes between healthy human individuals. Study findings and constraints: In having few donors, the study represented limited genetic and exposure-history diversity.

Note on this clone: What it binds is unknown. A single base is all that separates this from a far larger clone, so a read error is likely. Other DNA sequences in this sample translate to the same CDR3.

Looked up from germline, CDR1 is SGHDT and CDR2 is YYEEEE. Trimming removed 0 bases from V and 4 bases from J, with 8 bases in between. The CDR3 has 14 residues. Genomic DNA came from 100 million or so PBMCs in unsorted samples. The method was immunoSEQ multiplex PCR; TCRdb's version includes in-frame clones alone and lacks a portion of them. The sample records about 490,000 clones, roughly 80% being singletons. Sequencing used PBMCs. The chain is built from TRBV5-6 and TRBJ1-3; D is unresolved. The TCR comes from a woman aged 40-49 years in good health. Some clones in this sample may be carry-over from other donors' samples. CDR3 nucleotides: TGTGCCAGCAGCTTGGGACAACAAGGAAACACCATATATTTT. Encoded protein: CASSLGQQGNTIYF.